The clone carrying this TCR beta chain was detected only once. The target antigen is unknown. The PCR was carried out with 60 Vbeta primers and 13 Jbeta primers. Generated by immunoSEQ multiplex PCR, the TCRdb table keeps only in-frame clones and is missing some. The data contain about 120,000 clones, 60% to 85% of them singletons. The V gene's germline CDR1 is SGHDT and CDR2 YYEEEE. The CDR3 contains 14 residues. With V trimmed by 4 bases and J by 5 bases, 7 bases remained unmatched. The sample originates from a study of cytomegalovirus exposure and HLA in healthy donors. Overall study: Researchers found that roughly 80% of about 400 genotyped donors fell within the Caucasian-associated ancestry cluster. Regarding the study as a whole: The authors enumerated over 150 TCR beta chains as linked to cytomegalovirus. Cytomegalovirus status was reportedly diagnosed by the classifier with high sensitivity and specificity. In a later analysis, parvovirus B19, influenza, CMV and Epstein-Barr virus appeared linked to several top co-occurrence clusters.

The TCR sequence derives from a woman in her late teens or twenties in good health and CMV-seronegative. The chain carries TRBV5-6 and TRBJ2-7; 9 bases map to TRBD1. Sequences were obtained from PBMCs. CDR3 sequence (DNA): TGTGCCAGCAGCCCCGGGACAGGGAGGAACGAGCAGTACTTC. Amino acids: CASSPGTGRNEQYF. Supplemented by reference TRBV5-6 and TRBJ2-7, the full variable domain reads DAGVTQSPTHLIKTRGQQVTLRCSPKSGHDTVSWYQQALGQGPQFIFQYYEEEERQRGNFPDRFSGHQFPNYSSELNVNALLLGDSALYLCASSPGTGRNEQYFGPGTRLTVT.